Presented here are 7 T cell receptor beta chains from one specimen sequenced in a study of blood T cell repertoires in COVID-19 (dated by TCRdb to 2020 to 2021). The receptor library was made with the immunoSEQ multiplex PCR assay. TCRdb re-hosts the immuneACCESS table, in-frame sequences only. Its copies lack some clones; in the studies checked, an unresolved V gene accounts for under half of them, and the cause for the rest is not known. The sample profile shows over 150,000 clones; more than 65% of them were found once. The ten largest make up less than 15% of the sample. The sequenced material came from peripheral blood. The receptors shown here come from a human donor in a cohort sampled during active COVID-19.

This chain connects TRBV7-6 to TRBJ1-4, with D tentatively TRBD1 (6 bases). This CDR3 contains 14 residues. V was trimmed by 5 bases and J by 5 bases, leaving 12 bases between them. Germline CDR1 and CDR2: SGHVS and FNYEAQ. The CDR3 reads CASSPIGGNEKLFF. In DNA, the CDR3 is TGTGCCAGCAGCCCAATAGGGGGAAATGAAAAACTGTTTTTT. The full variable domain, with the rest looked up from reference TRBV7-6 and TRBJ1-4, is GAGVSQSPRYKVTKRGQDVALRCDPISGHVSLYWYRQALGQGPEFLTYFNYEAQQDKSGLPNDRFSAERPEGSISTLTIQRTEQRDSAMYRCASSPIGGNEKLFFGSGTQLSVL.

Comments on this clone: An end of the junction does not agree with germline; a read error may underlie this. The chain combines TRBV27 with TRBJ2-1; D ambiguous. The CDR3 is 12 residues long. The germline V gene has CDR1 MNHEY and CDR2 SMNVEV (reference sequence). The CDR3 here is CSISVPRNEQFF. The CDR3 coding sequence is TGCTCCATCTCAGTGCCACGAAATGAGCAGTTCTTC.

This clone has more than one count but fewer than ten. Written as DNA, the CDR3 is TGTGCCAGCAGGAAGGGACTTATGAACACTGAAGCTTTCTTT. Translating gives CASRKGLMNTEAFF. The chain uses TRBV6-5 and TRBJ1-1, with D possibly TRBD1 on 5 matching bases. The CDR3 consists of 14 residues. Germline V gene sequence: CDR1 MNHEY, CDR2 SVGAGI. V lost 6 bases and J lost 0, with 11 bases in between.

Only one count was recorded for this clone. The chain couples TRBV5-4 to TRBJ2-2; 7 nucleotides align to TRBD1. Germline V CDR1 and CDR2: SGHNT, YYREEE (reference sequence). The CDR3 is made up of 15 amino acids. The J segment lost 2 bases and the V segment lost 0 bases, leaving 1 base of the junction unmatched. As DNA, the CDR3 is TGTGCCAGCAGCTTGGGGACAGGCAACACCGGGGAGCTGTTTTTT. This codes for CASSLGTGNTGELFF.

This chain links TRBV27 with TRBJ1-1; 7 bases fit TRBD1. CDR3 length: 15 amino acids. The V segment lost 5 bases and the J segment 2 bases; nucleotides outside the gene matches: 8. Germline CDR1 and CDR2: MNHEY and SMNVEV (reference sequence). In nucleotides, the CDR3 is TGTGCCAGCAGTCAAAGAACAGGGGTAAACACTGAAGCTTTCTTT. The encoded protein is CASSQRTGVNTEAFF.

DNA of the CDR3: TGTGCCAGCAGCCGGGGACAGGGACTTGAAAAACTGTTTTTT. Its protein is CASSRGQGLEKLFF. This chain joins TRBV25-1 and TRBJ1-4, with 9 nucleotides matching TRBD1. The CDR3 contains 14 residues. J was trimmed by 7 bases and V by 6 bases; bases with no gene match: 6. The germline gives CDR1 MGHDK, CDR2 SYGVNS. Supplemented by reference TRBV25-1 and TRBJ1-4, the full variable domain reads EADIYQTPRYLVIGTGKKITLECSQTMGHDKMYWYQQDPGMELHLIHYSYGVNSTEKGDLSSESTVSRIRTEHFPLTLESARPSHTSQYLCASSRGQGLEKLFFGSGTQLSVL.

The chain combines TRBV28 with TRBJ2-7, with TRBD1 identical over 9 bases. Trimming cost V 4 bases and J 3 bases; bases outside gene matches: 7. Germline CDR1 MDHEN, CDR2 SYDVKM. The CDR3 covers 15 residues. The CDR3 nucleotides are TGTGCCAGCAGTTCCCCCGGGACAGGGAACTACGAGCAGTACTTC. This gives the protein CASSSPGTGNYEQYF.